These 25 T cell receptor beta chains were all obtained from the same sample, sequenced in a study of blood T cells in healthy people across ages. Together with a sample-barcoded 5' primer, a J-beta primer mix was included in a second PCR lasting roughly 6 to 12 cycles. Via MiXCR, TCRdb re-called the 5' RACE reads, giving one row per CDR3 protein. The repertoire holds 650,000 to 1,000,000 distinct CDR3 sequences, with 36% as singletons. Sequenced input: blood. These TCRs come from a man aged 18 to 35 in good health.

This chain connects TRBV4-3 to TRBJ1-2, with a weak D call TRBD1 (6 bases). Germline V gene data show CDR1 as LGHNA and CDR2 as YSLEER. V was trimmed by 0 bases and J by 7 bases, leaving 9 bases between them. The CDR3 has 13 residues. CDR3 residues: CASSQERDTGYTF. CDR3 nucleotide sequence: TGCGCCAGCAGCCAAGAGAGGGACACTGGCTACACCTTC.

The CDR3 region has the DNA TGCGCCAGCAGCAACCGGGACAGGGGGCTGGAAGAGACCCAGTACTTC. Its translation: CASSNRDRGLEETQYF. The chain carries TRBV5-1 and TRBJ2-5; 12 bases are a match to TRBD1. The CDR3 runs 16 residues. V shed 4 bases, J shed 3 bases, and the junction held 7 bases outside the gene matches. The V gene's germline CDR1 is SGHRS and CDR2 YFSETQ.

The rearrangement joins TRBV28 to TRBJ1-1; no reliable D call. CDR3 size: 13 residues. Between the trimmed V and J ends, which lost 2 bases and 8 bases, there was a span of 12 bases. CDR1 MDHEN and CDR2 SYDVKM come from the germline V gene. CDR3 bases: TGTGCCAGCAGTTTAGACCCCTCAGGCGAAGCTTTCTTT. Translation: CASSLDPSGEAFF.

Only a few counts were recorded for this clonotype. The J gene is TRBJ2-2, the V gene TRBV11-3, with D unclear. The CDR3 runs to 14 residues. V gave up 0 bases and J gave up 8 bases, with 10 bases separating them. Germline assignment: CDR1 SGHNT and CDR2 YENEEA. The CDR3 spells CASSLDLKSGELFF. In DNA, the CDR3 is TGTGCCAGCAGCTTAGATCTAAAAAGTGGGGAGCTGTTTTTT.

This clonotype appeared a few times. The chain links TRBV5-6 to TRBJ2-3; TRBD2 is a possible D gene (6 bases). This CDR3 has 16 amino acids. Germline V CDR1 and CDR2: SGHDT, YYEEEE. V lost 4 bases, J lost 2 bases, and 17 bases lay in between. The CDR3 region is CASSKPPGLVTDTQYF. CDR3 DNA sequence: TGTGCCAGCAGCAAGCCCCCGGGACTCGTCACAGATACGCAGTATTTT.

The J gene is TRBJ2-7, the V gene TRBV2; D gene ambiguous. Germline CDR1 SNHLY, CDR2 FYNNEI. This CDR3 has 15 residues. Trimming shortened V by 1 base and J by 3 bases, and 13 bases separated the two germline ends. The CDR3 DNA sequence: TGTGCCAGCAGTGAAGGAAAGGGCCGTTTCTACGAGCAGTACTTC. Its translation is CASSEGKGRFYEQYF. The full variable domain, in which reference TRBV2 and TRBJ2-7 provide the parts outside the CDR3, is EPEVTQTPSHQVTQMGQEVILRCVPISNHLYFYWYRQILGQKVEFLVSFYNNEISEKSEIFDDQFSVERPDGSNFTLKIRSTKLEDSAMYFCASSEGKGRFYEQYFGPGTRLTVT.

This sequence joins TRBV7-6 and TRBJ2-1; 9 bases align to TRBD1. Germline V lookup: CDR1 SGHVS, CDR2 FNYEAQ. V shed 4 bases and J 3 bases; nucleotides not matched to a gene: 10. The CDR3 is made up of 17 amino acids. The CDR3, as DNA: TGTGCCAGCAGCTCATCGGACAGGGGTTATCTCTACAATGAGCAGTTCTTC. Amino acids: CASSSSDRGYLYNEQFF.

CDR3 in DNA: TGTGCCAGCAGTTTCAGCAACAACAGAAATGAGCAGTACTTC. This sequence encodes CASSFSNNRNEQYF. The chain recombines TRBV27 with TRBJ2-1; D ambiguous. The J call may be in error: the DNA end matches TRBJ2-7 better. This CDR3 is 14 amino acids long. In germline, CDR1 is MNHEY, CDR2 SMNVEV (reference sequence).

Many counts were recorded for this clonotype. V usage is TRBV20-1 and J usage is TRBJ2-3, with D perhaps matching TRBD2 (6 bases). Trimming removed 0 bases at V and 0 bases at J, with 10 bases between. Germline CDR1 DFQATT, CDR2 SNEGSKA (reference sequence). The CDR3 sequence is 15 residues long. The CDR3 sequence is CSARDRGTSTDTQYF. CDR3 DNA: TGCAGTGCTAGAGATCGGGGGACTAGCACAGATACGCAGTATTTT.

The chain's CDR3 is CASTDSGGKGTGLFF. Here the CDR3 DNA reads TGCGCCAGCACCGATAGCGGGGGTAAAGGAACGGGCTTGTTCTTC. This rearrangement joins TRBV5-1 to TRBJ2-1; 9 bases fit TRBD2. Germline lookup yields CDR1 SGHRS and CDR2 YFSETQ. The CDR3 is 15 amino acids. Trimming removed 6 bases from V and 15 bases from J; junction bases left unmatched: 19.

This clonotype has at least ten counts. This chain connects TRBV20-1 to TRBJ2-1; D ambiguous. The better agreement between TRBJ2-7 and the DNA end casts doubt on the J call. This CDR3 is built from 17 residues. Germline CDR1 DFQATT, CDR2 SNEGSKA (reference sequence). The CDR3 nucleotides read TGCAGTGCTGGCCAGGTCGATTGGGAAAAGTCCTACAATGAGCAGTACTTC. This gives the protein CSAGQVDWEKSYNEQYF.

This clonotype turned up a few times. The rearrangement uses TRBV2 and TRBJ1-1, with 7 nucleotides matching TRBD1. From germline, CDR1 is SNHLY and CDR2 FYNNEI. This CDR3 is built from 14 residues. V dropped 8 bases and J dropped 5; count of bases not matched to a gene: 11. The CDR3 region is CASSEDREATEAFF. The CDR3 DNA is TGTGCCAGCTCGGAAGACAGGGAGGCAACTGAAGCTTTCTTT.

This clonotype has just a few counts. The chain carries TRBV3-1 and TRBJ1-2, with D maybe TRBD1 (5 bases). V lost 3 bases to trimming and J lost 0 bases, with 14 bases between them. This CDR3 has 16 amino acids. Germline CDR1 reads LGHDT; CDR2 reads YNNKEL (reference sequence). The DNA for the CDR3 is TGTGCCAGCAGCCAGGGGCCGGGAGACGCTAACTATGGCTACACCTTC. This gives the protein CASSQGPGDANYGYTF.

The J gene is TRBJ2-7, the V gene TRBV2; D is perhaps TRBD1 (5 bases). CDR3 size: 15 residues. Trimming stripped 7 bases from V and 0 bases from J, with 16 bases between. Germline CDR1 is SNHLY and CDR2 is FYNNEI. The CDR3 sequence: CASKHRILTSYEQYF. The CDR3 DNA sequence: TGTGCCAGCAAACACAGGATTCTTACCTCCTACGAGCAGTACTTC.

This clonotype has a count of ten or more. The chain employs TRBV5-6 and TRBJ2-7, with 9 bases matching TRBD1. Germline values: CDR1 SGHDT, CDR2 YYEEEE. After removal of 4 bases from V and 3 bases from J, the junction contained 11 bases not matched to a gene. The CDR3 is 16 amino acids. The chain's CDR3 is CASSLLPGQGYYEQYF. The CDR3 bases are TGTGCCAGCAGCCTCCTCCCGGGACAGGGATACTACGAGCAGTACTTC.

This clonotype was found a few times. One junction end does not reproduce the germline sequence, and a read error may be involved. The chain carries TRBV7-9 and TRBJ2-1; TRBD1 matches at 9 bases. Germline loops: CDR1 SEHNR, CDR2 FQNEAQ (reference sequence). This CDR3 spans 18 amino acids. The CDR3 DNA reads as TGTACCAGCAGCTTAGGTTGGCCGAGGACAGGGGCCGACAATGAGCAGTTCTTC. It yields the protein CTSSLGWPRTGADNEQFF. The variable domain in full, with the rest retrieved from reference TRBV7-9 and TRBJ2-1, is DTGVSQNPRHKITKRGQNVTFRCDPISEHNRLYWYRQTLGQGPEFLTYFQNEAQLEKSRLLSDRFSAERPKGSFSTLEIQRTEQGDSAMYLCTSSLGWPRTGADNEQFFGPGTRLTVL.

The chain couples TRBV4-1 to TRBJ2-7; TRBD2 matches 10 bases. Trimming took 5 bases from V and 5 from J; bases not matched to a gene: 21. The CDR3 totals 19 residues. Germline V gene lookup returns CDR1 MGHRA and CDR2 YSYEKL. This CDR3 reads CASSDYVGGVSGREDEQYF. The CDR3 nucleotides read TGCGCCAGCAGCGACTATGTAGGCGGAGTAAGCGGGAGGGAAGACGAGCAGTACTTC.

With regard to this clonotype: One end of the junction does not line up with germline, which may come from a read error. This chain links TRBV7-7 with TRBJ2-2, with D unclear. The CDR3 length is 13 residues. CDR1 is SSHAT and CDR2 is FNYEAQ in the germline V gene (reference sequence). The CDR3 sequence is CASSAQWGGELFF. In DNA, the CDR3 is TGTGCTAGCAGTGCCCAGTGGGGCGGGGAGCTGTTTTTT.

This clonotype was recorded a few times. This chain links TRBV12-3 or TRBV12-4 with TRBJ1-1; D perhaps matches TRBD1 (6 bases). This CDR3 has 15 amino acids. The V and J ends lost 0 bases and 6 bases respectively, with 14 bases between them. CDR3: CASSLAQGYVSEAFF. Written as DNA, the CDR3 is TGTGCCAGCAGTTTAGCCCAGGGGTATGTTTCTGAAGCTTTCTTT.

This chain uses TRBV7-9 with TRBJ1-1; D may be TRBD1 (6 bases). Trimming pared 5 bases from V and 0 bases from J, leaving 13 bases between. Per the germline V gene, CDR1 is SEHNR and CDR2 is FQNEAQ (reference sequence). This CDR3 region has 15 residues. The CDR3 bases are TGTGCCAGCAGCCGCCCGGACAGATTGAACACTGAAGCTTTCTTT. It specifies CASSRPDRLNTEAFF.

Turning to this clonotype: A much larger clone lies a single base off, so this may be a read error. The chain carries TRBV11-2 and TRBJ2-1; the D gene could be TRBD1 or TRBD2 (6 bases each). Trimming shortened V by 0 bases and J by 10 bases, and 13 bases separated the two germline ends. This CDR3 region has 14 residues. Germline V CDR1 and CDR2: SGHAT, FQNNGV. CDR3 in DNA: TGTGCCAGCAGCTTAGAACAGGGAGGCTACGAGCAGTTCTTC. This codes for CASSLEQGGYEQFF.

This clonotype showed up just a few times. The CDR3 reads CASSQEIVRDMSSYEQYF. CDR3 bases: TGCGCCAGCAGCCAAGAAATTGTTAGGGACATGAGCTCCTACGAGCAGTACTTC. The chain uses TRBV4-3 and TRBJ2-7; a weak D match, TRBD1 (6 bases). Trimming pared 0 bases from V and 0 bases from J, leaving 18 bases between. The germline gives CDR1 LGHNA, CDR2 YSLEER. The CDR3 has 18 amino acids.

This clonotype has a count of ten or more. The chain is built from TRBV12-3 or TRBV12-4 and TRBJ2-5, with D maybe TRBD1 (5 bases). The CDR3 covers 16 residues. Trimming took 5 bases from V and 2 from J, leaving 18 bases between them. This CDR3 reads CASSPRPDSKQETQYF. In nucleotides, the CDR3 is TGTGCCAGCAGTCCCAGACCCGACAGCAAACAAGAGACCCAGTACTTC.

Notes on this clonotype: This sequence may be a read error, since a much larger clone differs from it by one base. This sequence joins TRBV2 and TRBJ2-5; no definite D call. Germline loops: CDR1 SNHLY, CDR2 FYNNEI. V lost 3 bases and J 11 bases, leaving 13 bases between the germline ends. CDR3 length: 12 residues. CDR3 DNA sequence: TGTGCCAGCAGTGACCAGTCCAATGAGCAGTACTTC. It encodes CASSDQSNEQYF.

This clonotype was seen a few times. The chain has TRBV5-5 and TRBJ2-3; D tentatively reads TRBD1 or TRBD2 (5 bases each). Germline-derived CDR1 and CDR2 are SGHKS and YYEKEE (reference sequence). V lost 0 bases and J lost 6, with 14 bases in between. The CDR3 runs to 15 residues. CDR3 protein: CASSLVGRGVDTQYF. The CDR3 bases are TGTGCCAGCAGCTTGGTAGGTCGGGGCGTGGATACGCAGTATTTT. Supplemented by reference TRBV5-5 and TRBJ2-3, the full variable domain reads DAGVTQSPTHLIKTRGQQVTLRCSPISGHKSVSWYQQVLGQGPQFIFQYYEKEERGRGNFPDRFSARQFPNYSSELNVNALLLGDSALYLCASSLVGRGVDTQYFGPGTRLTVL.